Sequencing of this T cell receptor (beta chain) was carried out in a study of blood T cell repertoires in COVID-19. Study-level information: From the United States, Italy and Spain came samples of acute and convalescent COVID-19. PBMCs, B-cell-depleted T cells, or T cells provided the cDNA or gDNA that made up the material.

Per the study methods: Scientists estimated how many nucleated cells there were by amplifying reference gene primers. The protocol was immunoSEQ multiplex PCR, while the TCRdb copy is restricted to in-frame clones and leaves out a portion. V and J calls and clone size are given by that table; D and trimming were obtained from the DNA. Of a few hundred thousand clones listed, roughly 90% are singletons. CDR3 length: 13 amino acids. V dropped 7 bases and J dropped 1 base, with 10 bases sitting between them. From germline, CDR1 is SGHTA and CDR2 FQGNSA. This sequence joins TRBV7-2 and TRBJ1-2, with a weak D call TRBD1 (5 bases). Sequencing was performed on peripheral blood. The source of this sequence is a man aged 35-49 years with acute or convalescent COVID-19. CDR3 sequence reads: CASNIDSNYGYTF. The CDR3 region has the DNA TGTGCCAGCAATATTGACAGTAACTATGGCTACACCTTC.